Included here is one T cell receptor (beta chain) sequence, with context. Its antigen is currently unknown. The CDR3 spans 13 residues. The germline V gene encodes CDR1 SGDLS and CDR2 YYNGEE. The V end lost 3 bases, the J end lost 7 bases, and 11 bases lay between the germline ends. The data were taken from a study of glioma-infiltrating T cells after dendritic cell vaccination. Across the study: Patients had newly diagnosed or recurrent glioblastoma and received dendritic cell vaccines. Study observations and caveats: Few patients contributed both blood and tumor specimens.

TCRdb keeps only in-frame clones here, not all; method: immunoSEQ multiplex PCR. The table includes tens of thousands of clones, more than 65% detected once. Sequencing used blood, obtained before dendritic cell vaccination. The origin of this receptor is a human donor with glioblastoma. V usage is TRBV9 and J usage is TRBJ1-5; D ambiguous. For the CDR3, the DNA is TGTGCCAGCAGCGCCCGGTGGGCGCAGCCCCAGCATTTT. This translates into CASSARWAQPQHF.